These T cell receptor beta chains were read from a single sample in a study of human T cells and chemical hapten exposure. MiXCR was run by TCRdb on the RACE reads, yielding one entry per CDR3 protein. The data show 95,000 to 150,000 distinct CDR3 sequences, roughly 14% seen once. The sample consisted of whole blood, taken in connection with sensitization to the hapten diphenylcyclopropenone (DPC). Receptors originate from a woman aged 18-30 years with alopecia areata. Some clones in this sample may be carry-over from other donors' samples. CDR3s include the opening cysteine and the closing phenylalanine or tryptophan. D genes are given only for firm matches. Clone size is shown for a subset of rows, as once, few, many or a class of expanded clone.

V gene,clone size,D gene,J gene,CDR3 DNA,CDR3 protein
TRBV20-1,-,-,TRBJ2-7,TGCAGTGCTAGGGTCCGGGCCTCCTACGAGCAGTACTTC,CSARVRASYEQYF
TRBV11-2,few,-,TRBJ1-2,TGTGCCAGCAGCTTAGAGGGAGACAGGTCCTCGAGCTACACCTTC,CASSLEGDRSSSYTF
TRBV5-6,many,-,TRBJ1-2,TGTGCCAGCAGCTCCAAGGTGTCTTGGATAAACTATGGCTACACCTTC,CASSSKVSWINYGYTF
TRBV28,few,-,TRBJ2-3,TGTGCCAGCAGGGGCGGTTCGGCCGGGGCAGATACGCAGTATTTT,CASRGGSAGADTQYF
TRBV10-3,few,TRBD2,TRBJ2-1,TGTGCCATCAGCCTAACCAGCGGGGGGGCCGGGAATGAGCAGTTCTTC,CAISLTSGGAGNEQFF
TRBV5-4,few,TRBD1,TRBJ1-1,TGTGCCAGCAGCTGGGGACAGGGGGGGTCTGAAGCTTTCTTT,CASSWGQGGSEAFF
TRBV6-6,-,-,TRBJ1-1,TGTGCCAGCAGTTATCCCACAGGGTACTCAGGAGTAAGGAACACTGAAGCTTTCTTT,CASSYPTGYSGVRNTEAFF
TRBV7-8,few,-,TRBJ1-4,TGTGCCAGCAGCTCCCACCGGCTGCGGGGTGGTGAAAAACTGTTTTTT,CASSSHRLRGGEKLFF
TRBV7-6,few,TRBD1,TRBJ2-3,TGTGCCAGCAGCTGGATTGGGACAGGCACAGATACGCAGTATTTT,CASSWIGTGTDTQYF
TRBV2,many,-,TRBJ2-6,TGTGCCAGCACTCCCCACTCTGGGGCCAACGTCCTGACTTTC,CASTPHSGANVLTF
TRBV7-2,-,-,TRBJ2-2,TGTGCCAGCAGCTCGGTCCGGGGTGGGGAGCTGTTTTTT,CASSSVRGGELFF
TRBV6-2/TRBV6-3,few,TRBD1,TRBJ2-7,TGTGCCAGCAGTCCCGATAATTTTCTGGGACAGTTCTACGAGCAGTACTTC,CASSPDNFLGQFYEQYF
TRBV6-2/TRBV6-3,-,TRBD1,TRBJ1-1,TGTGCCAGCAGTTCCCGGACAGGGGTGGTGAATGAAGCTTTCTTT,CASSSRTGVVNEAFF
TRBV30,-,TRBD2,TRBJ2-1,TGTGCCTGGTCAGCGGGGGGGCCAGAGAATGAGCAGTTCTTC,CAWSAGGPENEQFF
TRBV7-9,-,TRBD1,TRBJ2-1,TGTGCCAGCAGCTTAGCGAAGGACAGGGAAGAGTTCTTC,CASSLAKDREEFF
TRBV6-6,few,-,TRBJ1-5,TGTGCCAGCAGTCCCAGGGTTTTGGTTAGCAATCAGCCCCAGCATTTT,CASSPRVLVSNQPQHF
TRBV27,many,-,TRBJ1-5,TGTGCCAGCAGTTTATCGGGCAGTCCCAATCAGCCCCAGCATTTT,CASSLSGSPNQPQHF
TRBV6-2/TRBV6-3,many,-,TRBJ1-5,TGTGCCAGCAGTTACGTATGGGCAGGAGATCAGGCCCAGCATTTT,CASSYVWAGDQAQHF
TRBV3-1,-,-,TRBJ1-2,TGTGCCAGCAGCCCGCTAGACAGGTTCTCTGGCTACACCTTC,CASSPLDRFSGYTF
TRBV7-8,-,-,TRBJ2-1,TGTGCCAGCAGCACCTATAGCGGCCCAAGCTACAATGAGCAGTTCTTC,CASSTYSGPSYNEQFF
TRBV7-6,many,-,TRBJ2-2,TGTGCCAGCAGCTTACGTGTGGGAGGCACCGGGGAGCTGTTTTTT,CASSLRVGGTGELFF
TRBV6-6,-,-,TRBJ1-4,TGTGCCAGCAGTTACTCGAGAGGGACCAGGGAGGCGCAAAAACTGTTTTTT,CASSYSRGTREAQKLFF
TRBV3-1,-,-,TRBJ2-3,TGTGCCAGCAGCCGGTACAGCGCTGCACAATATACGCAGTATTTT,CASSRYSAAQYTQYF
TRBV9,few,-,TRBJ1-2,TGTGCCAGCAGCGTAGCTTCAAACAGTAACTATGGCTACACCTTC,CASSVASNSNYGYTF
TRBV20-1,-,-,TRBJ2-7,TGCAGTGCTGGACTGTTCGAGGGCGAGCAGTACTTC,CSAGLFEGEQYF
TRBV5-5,-,-,TRBJ2-7,TGTGCCAGCAGCTTGGGTCCGGGCGGATCCTACGAGCAGTACTTC,CASSLGPGGSYEQYF
TRBV21-1,-,-,TRBJ1-5,TGTGCCAGCAGCAATGGCAGAAACCTTTATAGCAATCAGCCCCAGCATTTT,CASSNGRNLYSNQPQHF
TRBV20-1,-,TRBD2,TRBJ2-7,TGCAGTGCTAGAGATTTAGCGGGGGGGTACTCCTACGAGCAGTACTTC,CSARDLAGGYSYEQYF
TRBV20-1,-,-,TRBJ2-3,TGCAGTGCTAGGGCGGCTAGCACAGATACGCAGTATTTT,CSARAASTDTQYF
TRBV7-6,many,-,TRBJ1-2,TGTGCCAGCAGCTCCCGCGGGGGGTATGGCTACACCTTC,CASSSRGGYGYTF
TRBV6-2/TRBV6-3,many,-,TRBJ1-5,TGTGCCAGTGCGGACGGGGGCATTCGGCCCCAGCATTTT,CASADGGIRPQHF
TRBV29-1,-,-,TRBJ1-2,TGCAGCGTTGAAGAATCTCGGGGAGGCTACACCTTC,CSVEESRGGYTF
TRBV7-9,many,-,TRBJ1-6,TGTGCCAGCAGCTCCCGGCTGCGCAGCTCCTATAATTCACCCCTCCACTTT,CASSSRLRSSYNSPLHF
TRBV7-6,-,-,TRBJ1-1,TGTGCCAGCGACCCTCGCCCCACAGGGTGGGATAACACTGAAGCTTTCTTT,CASDPRPTGWDNTEAFF
TRBV27,few,-,TRBJ1-2,TGTGCCAGCAGTTCACGGAGCCTGCCGAACTATGGCTACACCTTC,CASSSRSLPNYGYTF
TRBV2,-,TRBD2,TRBJ2-3,TGTGCCAGAGGGACTAGCGGGGGCCCGAGACCAGATACGCAGTATTTT,CARGTSGGPRPDTQYF
TRBV2,few,TRBD2,TRBJ2-3,TGTGCCAGCAGTGAATCTGTGGCTAGCGGTACGCAGTATTTT,CASSESVASGTQYF
TRBV12-3/TRBV12-4,-,-,TRBJ1-1,TGTGCCAGCAGCTTTGGAACCACGAACACTGAAGCTTTCTTT,CASSFGTTNTEAFF
TRBV18,-,-,TRBJ1-5,TGTGCCAGCTCACCGGACGGGATCAATCAGCCCCAGCATTTT,CASSPDGINQPQHF
TRBV11-2,-,-,TRBJ2-7,TGTGCCAGCAGCTTAGAGGCAGTAGCTCGCGAGCAGTACTTC,CASSLEAVAREQYF
TRBV6-5,few,TRBD1,TRBJ2-7,TGTGCCAGCAGTCGACCGGGACAGGGTTCCTACGAGCAGTACTTC,CASSRPGQGSYEQYF
TRBV19,-,TRBD2,TRBJ2-3,TGTGCCAGTAGTATGGGAGCGGGGGGGCATGGCACAGATACGCAGTATTTT,CASSMGAGGHGTDTQYF
TRBV20-1,many,-,TRBJ1-5,TGCAGTGCTAGGGGGACATCTTATAGCAATCAGCCCCAGCATTTT,CSARGTSYSNQPQHF
TRBV11-2,-,-,TRBJ2-4,TGTGCCAGCAGCTTGGACGGTGTAGCCAAAAACATTCAGTACTTC,CASSLDGVAKNIQYF
TRBV12-3/TRBV12-4,few,-,TRBJ1-2,TGTGCCAGCAGTTTAGCGGGAGGGCCCTATGGCTACACCTTC,CASSLAGGPYGYTF